The 30 T cell receptor beta chains reported below all come from one sample, sequenced in a study of blood T cell repertoires in COVID-19. Libraries were prepared by immunoSEQ multiplex PCR; TCRdb keeps only in-frame clonotypes and omits some of them. This sample has about 280,000 clones, with almost 85% found just once. The material sequenced was peripheral blood. The receptors stem from a man between 50 and 59 years old with active or convalescent COVID-19.

The V call is TRBV6-5, the J call TRBJ1-6; D possibly corresponds to TRBD1 (5 bases). Germline-derived CDR1 and CDR2 are MNHEY and SVGAGI. The germline V and J ends were trimmed by 5 bases and 13 bases, with 15 bases remaining between them. CDR3 length equals 13 residues. Written as DNA, the CDR3 is TGTGCCAGCAGTCCCAGACAGCAGTCGCCCCTCCACTTT. This sequence encodes CASSPRQQSPLHF.

The genes are TRBV21-1 and TRBJ1-2; TRBD1 reflects the table's D call only, with no check against the DNA. TRBV21-1 is labeled a pseudogene. This CDR3 spans 18 amino acids. The CDR3 DNA is TGTGCCAGCAGACCTATACAGGTATTAACAACGCCCCTCTATGGCTACACCTTC. Protein: CASRPIQVLTTPLYGYTF.

As for this clone: Other DNA variants within this sample encode the same CDR3. The chain recombines TRBV30 with TRBJ1-4, with TRBD1 as a possible D gene (5 bases). V lost 0 bases and J 8 bases, leaving 7 bases between the germline ends. The germline gives CDR1 GTSNPN, CDR2 SVGIG (reference sequence). The CDR3 is 12 amino acids. CDR3 in DNA: TGTGCCTGGAGTGTACGGGGGGAAAAACTGTTTTTT. Protein sequence: CAWSVRGEKLFF.

This chain links TRBV5-1 with TRBJ2-1; the match to TRBD2 covers 10 bases. Germline values: CDR1 SGHRS, CDR2 YFSETQ. The CDR3 extends over 15 amino acids. V shed 4 bases, J shed 4 bases, and the junction held 5 bases outside the gene matches. The CDR3 bases are TGCGCCAGCAGCCCGGGACTAGCGTTATACAATGAGCAGTTCTTC. Encoded protein: CASSPGLALYNEQFF.

The V call is TRBV9, the J call TRBJ2-1; 9 nucleotides agree with TRBD2. Germline V CDR1 and CDR2: SGDLS, YYNGEE. The ends lost 1 base at V and 8 bases at J; junction bases unmatched: 10. CDR3 size: 16 residues. The CDR3 reads CASSVLAGEFPDEQFF. In nucleotides, the CDR3 is TGTGCCAGCAGCGTATTAGCGGGAGAGTTTCCCGATGAGCAGTTCTTC.

In nucleotides, the CDR3 is TGTGCCAGCAGACTCGGGACAATCAATCAGCCCCAGCATTTT. Amino acids: CASRLGTINQPQHF. The chain uses TRBV28 and TRBJ1-5, with D maybe TRBD1 (6 bases). Germline CDR1 is MDHEN and CDR2 is SYDVKM. V was pared by 6 bases and J by 3 bases, with 12 bases between. The CDR3 runs 14 residues.

The rearrangement joins TRBV21-1 to TRBJ2-1; the tabulated D call, TRBD1, remains unverified against the DNA. TRBV21-1 is recorded as a pseudogene. The CDR3 runs 15 residues. The CDR3 sequence is CASSTRQGAYNEQFF. The CDR3 DNA follows: TGTGCCAGCAGCACCAGACAGGGGGCTTACAATGAGCAGTTCTTC.

The rearrangement links TRBV6-5 to TRBJ2-2; 8 bases are shared with TRBD1. The trim removed 6 bases at V and 5 bases at J, leaving 2 bases unmatched. Germline V gene lookup returns CDR1 MNHEY and CDR2 SVGAGI. CDR3 size: 13 residues. As DNA, the CDR3 is TGTGCCAGCAGCGGACAGGGAACCGGGGAGCTGTTTTTT. Its protein is CASSGQGTGELFF.

The gene calls are TRBV6-2 or TRBV6-3 and TRBJ1-3; 8 bases line up with TRBD1. This CDR3 is built from 15 residues. Germline trimming cut 5 bases from V and 3 bases from J; bases unmatched to any gene: 6. CDR1 and CDR2 from the germline V gene are MNHEY and SVGEGT. CDR3 DNA: TGTGCCAGCAGTCACGACAGGGGACGTGGAAACACCATATATTTT. Translated, it gives CASSHDRGRGNTIYF.

This chain uses TRBV29-1 with TRBJ2-1; D is uncertain. The germline V gene has CDR1 SQVTM and CDR2 ANQGSEA. The CDR3 runs 11 residues. Trimming removed 8 bases from V and 7 bases from J, with 12 bases in between. The CDR3 protein is CSFSWLNEQFF. The CDR3, as DNA: TGCAGCTTCTCCTGGCTGAATGAGCAGTTCTTC.

The count of this clone is one. CDR3 region: CASSPAGQEYTEAFF. CDR3 bases: TGTGCCAGCTCACCCGCGGGACAGGAGTACACTGAAGCTTTCTTT. This sequence joins TRBV18 and TRBJ1-1; 8 bases match TRBD1. The germline V gene encodes CDR1 KGHSH and CDR2 LQKENI. The CDR3 runs to 15 residues. The V segment lost 3 bases and the J segment 3 bases; nucleotides outside the gene matches: 6.

The chain's CDR3 is CASSSWDREGGNTIYF. Here the CDR3 DNA reads TGTGCCAGCAGCTCCTGGGACAGGGAAGGTGGAAACACCATATATTTT. This rearrangement joins TRBV11-2 to TRBJ1-3; 9 positions match TRBD1. The J segment lost 3 bases and the V segment lost 4 bases, leaving 7 bases of the junction unmatched. In germline, CDR1 is SGHAT, CDR2 FQNNGV. The CDR3 contains 16 residues.

The chain employs TRBV27 and TRBJ2-1; TRBD1 matches 7 bases. CDR3 length equals 13 residues. With 6 bases clipped from V and 7 bases from J, the junction kept 6 bases outside the gene matches. CDR1 and CDR2 from the germline V gene are MNHEY and SMNVEV (reference sequence). DNA of the CDR3: TGTGCCAGCAGGACAGGGTTGAAAAATGAGCAGTTCTTC. Translated, it gives CASRTGLKNEQFF.

This clone was detected only a few times. V usage is TRBV5-4 and J usage is TRBJ2-7; 8 bases match TRBD1. This CDR3 comprises 15 residues. CDR1 and CDR2 from the germline V gene are SGHNT and YYREEE (reference sequence). Germline trimming cut 4 bases from V and 5 bases from J; bases unmatched to any gene: 11. This CDR3 is CASSPQGARVHEQYF. DNA of the CDR3: TGTGCCAGCAGCCCGCAGGGGGCGCGAGTCCACGAGCAGTACTTC. Looking up the rest from reference TRBV5-4 and TRBJ2-7 gives the full variable domain: ETGVTQSPTHLIKTRGQQVTLRCSSQSGHNTVSWYQQALGQGPQFIFQYYREEENGRGNFPPRFSGLQFPNYSSELNVNALELDDSALYLCASSPQGARVHEQYFGPGTRLTVT.

The chain joins TRBV6-5 to TRBJ2-7; possibly TRBD2 for D (6 bases). Germline loops: CDR1 MNHEY, CDR2 SVGAGI. The CDR3 spans 15 residues. The V end was cut by 5 bases, the J end by 3 bases, with 17 bases between. CDR3: CASSPRRAGNYEQYF. Written as DNA, the CDR3 is TGTGCCAGCAGTCCCCGGAGGGCCGGCAACTACGAGCAGTACTTC.

The chain has TRBV4-1 and TRBJ1-6; D call uncertain. The CDR3 covers 17 residues. Looked up from germline, CDR1 is MGHRA and CDR2 is YSYEKL. The germline V and J ends were trimmed by 4 bases and 1 base, with 14 bases remaining between them. CDR3 in amino acids: CASSPEPLSSYNSPLHF. The CDR3, as DNA: TGCGCCAGCAGCCCTGAACCACTTTCTTCCTATAATTCACCCCTCCACTTT.

For the CDR3, the DNA is TGTGCCACCGCCGGGGCCAGCGGGAGGTACAATGAGCAGTTCTTC. This sequence encodes CATAGASGRYNEQFF. This chain links TRBV6-5 with TRBJ2-1; 9 bases are a match to TRBD2. CDR3 length: 15 residues. The ends lost 10 bases at V and 4 bases at J; junction bases unmatched: 11. Germline assignment: CDR1 MNHEY and CDR2 SVGAGI.

V is TRBV6-5 and J is TRBJ1-3; TRBD1 might be the D (5 bases). The germline V and J ends were trimmed by 8 bases and 7 bases, with 15 bases remaining between them. Germline V gives CDR1 MNHEY, CDR2 SVGAGI. This CDR3 has 13 amino acids. The CDR3 reads CASRLSGENTIYF. DNA of the CDR3: TGTGCCAGCCGCTTGTCGGGGGAGAACACCATATATTTT.

The chain has TRBV3-1 (or the pseudogene TRBV3-2) and TRBJ2-5, with 12 bases aligning to TRBD2. The CDR3 loop spans 16 amino acids. Trimming removed 3 bases from V and 7 bases from J; junction bases left unmatched: 9. From germline, CDR1 is LGHDT and CDR2 YNNKEL (reference sequence). The CDR3 loop reads CASSHPRTSGVGTQYF. Here the CDR3 DNA reads TGTGCCAGCAGCCATCCAAGGACTAGCGGGGTCGGGACCCAGTACTTC.

The V and J genes are TRBV9 and TRBJ1-1; the D is unclear. CDR1 and CDR2 from the germline V gene are SGDLS and YYNGEE. The CDR3 runs 12 residues. Trimming pared 4 bases from V and 1 base from J, leaving 5 bases between. This CDR3 reads CASSSGNTEAFF. The CDR3 coding sequence is TGTGCCAGCAGCTCAGGGAACACTGAAGCTTTCTTT.

This clone has only one observation. The chain couples TRBV6-5 to TRBJ2-7; 10 bases are a match to TRBD2. Germline V gives CDR1 MNHEY, CDR2 SVGAGI. V lost 5 bases to trimming and J lost 4 bases; unmatched junction nucleotides: 5. CDR3 length: 14 residues. The CDR3: CASSLAGVGYEQYF. CDR3 DNA sequence: TGTGCCAGCAGTCTAGCGGGAGTAGGGTACGAGCAGTACTTC.

The chain links TRBV18 to TRBJ2-5; D is ambiguous. The CDR3 loop spans 12 amino acids. In germline, CDR1 is KGHSH, CDR2 LQKENI. V lost 6 bases and J 1 base, leaving 6 bases between the germline ends. DNA of the CDR3: TGTGCCAGCTCCACAGCCCAAGAGACCCAGTACTTC. It codes for CASSTAQETQYF.

The gene calls are TRBV21-1 and TRBJ2-1; the listed D gene, TRBD2, was not tested against the DNA. TRBV21-1 is assigned pseudogene status. This CDR3 comprises 14 residues. The chain's CDR3 is CVSSKASGKVEQFF. CDR3 nucleotides: TGTGTCAGCAGCAAAGCTAGCGGGAAGGTTGAGCAGTTCTTC.

The chain uses TRBV13 and TRBJ2-1; 8 bases match TRBD1. Germline V gives CDR1 PRHDT, CDR2 FYEKMQ (reference sequence). Unmatched junction bases numbered 25, after V lost 5 bases and J lost 10 bases. The CDR3 is 19 residues long. This CDR3 reads CASSPVIRGGGYRDREQFF. The DNA of the CDR3 is TGTGCCAGCAGCCCAGTAATTCGCGGTGGGGGATACCGGGACAGGGAGCAGTTCTTC.

The J gene is TRBJ2-1, the V gene TRBV4-3; 9 positions match TRBD2. Trimming at V came to 1 base and at J to 8 bases, leaving 9 bases not matched to a gene. The CDR3 is made up of 16 amino acids. The germline V gene encodes CDR1 LGHNA and CDR2 YSLEER. CDR3 nucleotides: TGCGCCAGCAGCCAAGGCGATAGCGGGAGATACGATGAGCAGTTCTTC. It encodes CASSQGDSGRYDEQFF.

The chain is built from TRBV5-4 and TRBJ2-7, with D perhaps matching TRBD1 (6 bases). CDR1 SGHNT and CDR2 YYREEE come from the germline V gene (reference sequence). The CDR3 is 14 residues long. V was trimmed by 2 bases and J by 3 bases, leaving 12 bases between them. The CDR3 sequence is CASSFWGRSYEQYF. For the CDR3, the DNA is TGTGCCAGCAGCTTTTGGGGGCGCAGCTACGAGCAGTACTTC.

The V gene is TRBV28, the J gene TRBJ1-2, with 10 bases fitting TRBD1. The CDR3 consists of 15 residues. V lost 6 bases, J lost 0 bases, and 4 bases stayed unmatched. The germline CDR1 and CDR2 sequences are MDHEN and SYDVKM. The CDR3, as DNA: TGTGCCAGCAGGGACAGGGGGGAGGCTAACTATGGCTACACCTTC. Its protein product is CASRDRGEANYGYTF.

The rearrangement uses TRBV21-1 and TRBJ2-2; TRBD1 was called by the table and not checked on the DNA. TRBV21-1 is labeled a pseudogene. This CDR3 spans 10 amino acids. The CDR3 here is CASKIRELFF. Here the CDR3 DNA reads TGTGCCAGCAAAATCAGGGAGCTGTTTTTT.

CDR3 bases: TGTGCCAGCAGCATTTACAGGGGGTCGAACACCGGGGAGCTGTTTTTT. Translated, it gives CASSIYRGSNTGELFF. The chain carries TRBV7-8 and TRBJ2-2; 8 bases align to TRBD1. V gave up 5 bases and J gave up 0 bases; unmatched junction bases: 5. The CDR3 sequence is 16 residues long. Germline CDR1 SGHVS, CDR2 FQNEAQ. Full variable domain (rest looked up from reference TRBV7-8 and TRBJ2-2): GAGVSQSPRYKVAKRGQDVALRCDPISGHVSLFWYQQALGQGPEFLTYFQNEAQLDKSGLPSDRFFAERPEGSVSTLKIQRTQQEDSAVYLCASSIYRGSNTGELFFGEGSRLTVL.

The chain couples TRBV18 to TRBJ2-2; D not certain. V lost 3 bases to trimming and J lost 1 base, with 12 bases between them. The CDR3 extends over 16 amino acids. Germline CDR1 KGHSH, CDR2 LQKENI. The CDR3 loop is CASSPYTTVNTGELFF. The CDR3 region has the DNA TGTGCCAGCTCACCCTACACCACAGTGAACACCGGGGAGCTGTTTTTT.